Each of the 21 T cell receptor beta chains below was sequenced from the same sample in a study of cytomegalovirus exposure and HLA in healthy donors. PCR involved 60 Vbeta and 13 Jbeta primers. Sequencing used immunoSEQ multiplex PCR; TCRdb keeps in-frame clones, though not all of them. The profile shows roughly 120,000 clones, 9% to 10% of them singletons. Sequenced material: PBMCs. The receptors were sampled from a man aged 30-40 years in good health and CMV-seronegative.

This chain joins TRBV7-5 and TRBJ2-2; TRBD1 is the table's D call, not checked against the DNA. TRBV7-5 is a pseudogene segment. The CDR3 has 12 residues. The CDR3 loop is CARSPYTGELFF. Written as DNA, the CDR3 is TGTGCCAGAAGCCCATACACCGGGGAGCTGTTTTTT.

The table lists this clone with a few counts. This sequence joins TRBV15 and TRBJ2-2; 7 nucleotides align to TRBD1. V was pared by 1 base and J by 6 bases, with 5 bases of the junction left unmatched. Germline V lookup: CDR1 LNHNV, CDR2 YYDKDF (reference sequence). The CDR3 is made up of 15 amino acids. As DNA, the CDR3 is TGTGCCACCAGCAGAGGAGACACAGGGGCCGGGGAGCTGTTTTTT. Amino acid sequence: CATSRGDTGAGELFF.

This clone was seen a handful of times. The J gene is TRBJ2-7, the V gene TRBV27, with 8 bases aligning to TRBD1. Germline V gene data show CDR1 as MNHEY and CDR2 as SMNVEV (reference sequence). J gave up 3 bases and V 8 bases, and 3 bases lay outside the gene matches. The CDR3 is 12 residues long. CDR3 region: CASRTGNYEQYF. The CDR3 DNA sequence: TGTGCCAGCCGGACAGGGAACTACGAGCAGTACTTC.

The chain carries TRBV29-1 and TRBJ2-2; 8 nucleotides align to TRBD2. The CDR3 contains 14 residues. CDR1 and CDR2 (germline): SQVTM, ANQGSEA. V was clipped by 6 bases and J by 0 bases; unmatched bases: 3. The CDR3: CSVHSGANTGELFF. In nucleotides, the CDR3 is TGCAGCGTGCATAGCGGGGCGAACACCGGGGAGCTGTTTTTT.

This clone has more than one count but fewer than ten. This chain links TRBV5-1 with TRBJ1-1; D unresolved. CDR1 and CDR2 (germline): SGHRS, YFSETQ. Trimming cost V 4 bases and J 1 base, with 14 bases left between them. This CDR3 region has 15 residues. The CDR3 spells CASSAQQTTNTEAFF. In nucleotides, the CDR3 is TGCGCCAGCAGCGCGCAACAGACCACGAACACTGAAGCTTTCTTT.

The gene calls are TRBV10-3 and TRBJ2-3, with TRBD2 matching 7 bases. With V trimmed by 3 bases and J by 4 bases, 7 bases remained unmatched. The germline gives CDR1 ENHRY, CDR2 SYGVKD. CDR3 length equals 15 residues. CDR3 region: CAISDSQGGADTQYF. The CDR3 region has the DNA TGTGCCATCAGTGATAGTCAGGGAGGGGCAGATACGCAGTATTTT.

The CDR3 sequence: CASSLSWTSGNQETQYF. For the CDR3, the DNA is TGTGCCAGCAGCCTCTCTTGGACTAGCGGGAACCAAGAGACCCAGTACTTC. V and J are TRBV7-2 and TRBJ2-5, with TRBD2 matching 12 bases. With V trimmed by 5 bases and J by 0 bases, 7 bases remained unmatched. CDR3 length: 17 residues. CDR1 and CDR2 (germline): SGHTA, FQGNSA.

There are a few counts of this clone. The gene calls are TRBV4-1 and TRBJ2-7, with no clear D. This CDR3 has 12 residues. V was trimmed by 3 bases and J by 3 bases, leaving 6 bases between them. Germline CDR1 MGHRA, CDR2 YSYEKL. CDR3 DNA: TGCGCCAGCAGCCAGGCAGGCTACGAGCAGTACTTC. Protein sequence: CASSQAGYEQYF.

The chain joins TRBV4-3 to TRBJ1-2; 7 bases are a match to TRBD1. Germline values: CDR1 LGHNA, CDR2 YSLEER. V gave up 1 base and J gave up 1 base; unmatched junction bases: 3. The CDR3 runs 15 residues. The CDR3 is CASSQGQGNNYGYTF. The CDR3 DNA reads TGCGCCAGCAGCCAAGGACAGGGCAATAACTATGGCTACACCTTC.

This clone has just a few counts. The rearrangement joins TRBV7-6 to TRBJ2-3; 10 bases match TRBD2. Per germline, CDR1 SGHVS and CDR2 FNYEAQ. With 8 bases clipped from V and 1 base from J, the junction kept 15 bases outside the gene matches. The CDR3 spans 18 residues. CDR3 DNA: TGTGCCAGCCTTCGGGGTTGGAGCGGGAGGGCCCGCACAGATACGCAGTATTTT. The encoded protein is CASLRGWSGRARTDTQYF.

This clone has only a few counts. The chain joins TRBV28 to TRBJ1-2; a possible D gene is TRBD1 (5 bases). This CDR3 is built from 12 residues. Trimming cost V 6 bases and J 14 bases, with 19 bases left between them. From germline, CDR1 is MDHEN and CDR2 SYDVKM. The CDR3 here is CASSLQQDIGTF. CDR3 bases: TGTGCCAGCAGCTTACAACAGGATATAGGAACCTTC.

This clone was picked up a small number of times. V gene TRBV11-3 combines with J gene TRBJ2-7; TRBD2 matches 8 bases. V was clipped by 2 bases and J by 3 bases; unmatched bases: 15. The CDR3 covers 18 residues. CDR1 SGHNT and CDR2 YENEEA come from the germline V gene. CDR3 sequence: CASSLPLAGSGSDYEQYF. The DNA of the CDR3 is TGTGCCAGCAGCTTACCCCTGGCAGGGAGCGGGAGCGACTACGAGCAGTACTTC.

V and J are TRBV18 and TRBJ2-7, with 9 bases matching TRBD1. Losses at the gene ends were 4 bases for V and 1 base for J; bases not matched to a gene: 11. Germline-derived CDR1 and CDR2 are KGHSH and LQKENI. This CDR3 has 17 amino acids. CDR3 residues: CASSLGQGTLNSYEQYF. DNA of the CDR3: TGTGCCAGCTCACTTGGACAGGGGACGCTGAATTCCTACGAGCAGTACTTC.

J is TRBJ1-1 and V is TRBV6-1, with TRBD1 matching 11 bases. Trimming cost V 5 bases and J 8 bases; bases outside gene matches: 10. CDR3 size: 15 residues. Germline values: CDR1 MNHNS, CDR2 SASEGT. The CDR3 region is CASSQIGQGAKEAFF. DNA of the CDR3: TGTGCCAGCAGTCAAATAGGACAGGGGGCAAAGGAAGCTTTCTTT.

This clone was detected a few times. V usage is TRBV5-8 and J usage is TRBJ2-2; 7 positions match TRBD2. Looked up from germline, CDR1 is SGHTS and CDR2 is YDEGEE. V gave up 4 bases and J gave up 4 bases; unmatched junction bases: 10. This CDR3 spans 16 amino acids. The CDR3 nucleotides are TGTGCCAGCAGCCAAAATGTTCGGACTAGCACCGGGGAGCTGTTTTTT. This gives the protein CASSQNVRTSTGELFF.

This clone appeared a few times. This chain joins TRBV19 and TRBJ1-5; 8 bases are a match to TRBD1. J was trimmed by 2 bases and V by 6 bases; bases with no gene match: 9. Germline-derived CDR1 and CDR2 are LNHDA and SQIVND (reference sequence). The CDR3 has 16 residues. Written as DNA, the CDR3 is TGTGCCAGTAGCTCGAGCGCAGGGGGCGGCAATCAGCCCCAGCATTTT. As protein: CASSSSAGGGNQPQHF.

This clone was seen more than once but under ten times. The chain has TRBV7-3 and TRBJ2-5, with 11 positions matching TRBD2. The germline V gene has CDR1 SGHTA and CDR2 FQGTGA. The CDR3 is 14 amino acids. With V trimmed by 6 bases and J by 5 bases, 5 bases remained unmatched. The CDR3 DNA follows: TGTGCCAGCAGTTATAGCGGGAGGGGGGAGACCCAGTACTTC. As protein: CASSYSGRGETQYF.

The J gene is TRBJ1-2, the V gene TRBV27; D might be TRBD1 (6 bases). The CDR3 runs 17 residues. Germline values: CDR1 MNHEY, CDR2 SMNVEV (reference sequence). V was cut by 5 bases and J by 1 base, with 20 bases left in between. This CDR3 reads CASSPRSGGGLNYGYTF. The DNA of the CDR3 is TGTGCCAGCAGTCCCCGGTCGGGAGGGGGGCTTAACTATGGCTACACCTTC.

The chain has TRBV4-1 and TRBJ1-5, with D unresolved. The CDR3 totals 15 residues. V dropped 1 base and J dropped 2 bases, with 9 bases sitting between them. Germline lookup yields CDR1 MGHRA and CDR2 YSYEKL. CDR3 loop: CASSQATGGNQPQHF. The CDR3 region has the DNA TGCGCCAGCAGCCAAGCCACGGGTGGCAATCAGCCCCAGCATTTT.

This clone was counted between two and nine times. The chain is built from TRBV6-5 and TRBJ2-7, with 12 bases identical to TRBD1. The CDR3 extends over 16 amino acids. CDR1 MNHEY and CDR2 SVGAGI come from the germline V gene. V lost 0 bases and J lost 6; bases outside the gene matches: 6. The CDR3: CASSYSMGQGAAEQYF. CDR3 nucleotide sequence: TGTGCCAGCAGTTACTCGATGGGACAGGGGGCGGCCGAGCAGTACTTC.

This rearrangement joins TRBV19 to TRBJ1-2; TRBD1 matches 8 bases. The CDR3 is 11 residues long. The germline gives CDR1 LNHDA, CDR2 SQIVND (reference sequence). Germline trimming cut 9 bases from V and 6 bases from J; bases unmatched to any gene: 3. Here the CDR3 DNA reads TGTGCCAGCGGACAGGGAGATGGCTACACCTTC. Protein: CASGQGDGYTF. Filled out from reference TRBV19 and TRBJ1-2, the complete variable domain reads DGGITQSPKYLFRKEGQNVTLSCEQNLNHDAMYWYRQDPGQGLRLIYYSQIVNDFQKGDIAEGYSVSREKKESFPLTVTSAQKNPTAFYLCASGQGDGYTFGSGTRLTVV.